The 29 T cell receptor beta chains listed next were all sequenced from one sample in a study of regulatory T cells. General study results and limits: Hydrophobic residues at CDR3 positions 6 and 7 were enriched in conventional CD4+ T cells of CD3G-deficient patients.

Primers: 52 TRBV forward and 13 TRBJ reverse. Some clones are missing from TCRdb's copy, which holds only in-frame ones; the method was immunoSEQ multiplex PCR. Among about 23,000 clones, roughly 84% were seen once, and the ten largest hold 1.3%. No antigen has been assigned to these receptors. Sequencing input: conventional CD4+ T cells sorted from blood. All receptors derive from a child aged 5 to 17 with CD3G deficiency.

The J gene is TRBJ2-7, the V gene TRBV18, with a tentative D call TRBD1 (6 bases). The V and J ends lost 4 bases and 5 bases respectively, with 12 bases between them. Germline V gives CDR1 KGHSH, CDR2 LQKENI. The CDR3 runs to 13 residues. CDR3 loop: CASSLTGSHEQYF. Here the CDR3 DNA reads TGTGCCAGCTCACTAACAGGGTCCCACGAGCAGTACTTC.

This chain connects TRBV6-1 to TRBJ2-7; D unresolved. Trimming cost V 2 bases and J 3 bases, with 8 bases left between them. The CDR3 totals 13 residues. Germline V gene data show CDR1 as MNHNS and CDR2 as SASEGT. The CDR3 sequence is CASSERGLYEQYF. The CDR3 DNA sequence: TGTGCCAGCAGTGAAAGAGGCCTCTACGAGCAGTACTTC.

The rearrangement links TRBV5-1 to TRBJ2-3; 10 nucleotides match TRBD2. V dropped 3 bases and J dropped 4; count of bases not matched to a gene: 5. Germline CDR1 SGHRS, CDR2 YFSETQ. CDR3 length: 15 residues. DNA of the CDR3: TGCGCCAGCAGCTATAGCGGGAGGAGCGCAGATACGCAGTATTTT. Its protein is CASSYSGRSADTQYF. Based on the CDR3 plus reference TRBV5-1 and TRBJ2-3, the full variable domain is KAGVTQTPRYLIKTRGQQVTLSCSPISGHRSVSWYQQTPGQGLQFLFEYFSETQRNKGNFPGRFSGRQFSNSRSEMNVSTLELGDSALYLCASSYSGRSADTQYFGPGTRLTVL.

V and J are TRBV6-6 and TRBJ2-3; 7 positions match TRBD2. CDR1 is MNHNY, CDR2 SVGAGI, per germline (reference sequence). The CDR3 is 14 amino acids. V was clipped by 7 bases and J by 1 base; unmatched bases: 5. The CDR3: CASNRDYGTDTQYF. CDR3 nucleotide sequence: TGTGCCAGCAACCGGGACTATGGCACAGATACGCAGTATTTT.

This chain links TRBV11-2 with TRBJ2-7; D is possibly TRBD2 (6 bases). Germline V gives CDR1 SGHAT, CDR2 FQNNGV. The CDR3 has 13 residues. Deletions cut 0 bases from V and 6 bases from J, with 9 bases between. The CDR3: CASSLDPTSEQYF. Written as DNA, the CDR3 is TGTGCCAGCAGCTTAGACCCGACTAGCGAGCAGTACTTC. Supplemented by reference TRBV11-2 and TRBJ2-7, the full variable domain reads EAGVAQSPRYKIIEKRQSVAFWCNPISGHATLYWYQQILGQGPKLLIQFQNNGVVDDSQLPKDRFSAERLKGVDSTLKIQPAKLEDSAVYLCASSLDPTSEQYFGPGTRLTVT.

The chain is built from TRBV6-1 and TRBJ2-7; D is unresolved. Per the germline V gene, CDR1 is MNHNS and CDR2 is SASEGT. This CDR3 comprises 12 residues. Trimming left V 8 bases short and J 3 bases short, with 11 bases between. CDR3: CASGSEFYEQYF. The DNA for the CDR3 is TGTGCCAGCGGCAGCGAGTTCTACGAGCAGTACTTC.

This clone was observed once. The V and J genes are TRBV7-2 and TRBJ1-4; D possibly corresponds to TRBD1 (5 bases). In germline, CDR1 is SGHTA, CDR2 FQGNSA. Trimming pared 1 base from V and 11 bases from J, leaving 14 bases between. The CDR3 runs 14 residues. The CDR3 reads CASSLGGAGDKLFF. The DNA for the CDR3 is TGTGCCAGCAGCTTAGGAGGAGCGGGGGACAAACTGTTTTTT.

J is TRBJ1-1 and V is TRBV5-1; 9 nucleotides match TRBD1. V was pared by 5 bases and J by 1 base, with 3 bases of the junction left unmatched. The V gene's germline CDR1 is SGHRS and CDR2 YFSETQ. CDR3 size: 14 residues. CDR3 bases: TGCGCCAGCAGACAGGGGGCTGCGAACACTGAAGCTTTCTTT. Translation: CASRQGAANTEAFF.

The chain employs TRBV6-1 and TRBJ1-2; perhaps TRBD1 as D (5 bases). V was shortened by 4 bases and J by 4 bases, with 13 bases between the two germline ends. CDR3 length equals 14 residues. Germline V gene sequence: CDR1 MNHNS, CDR2 SASEGT. The CDR3 sequence: CASSGQTRLYGYTF. The CDR3 bases are TGTGCCAGCAGTGGACAGACCCGCCTCTATGGCTACACCTTC.

The rearrangement joins TRBV28 to TRBJ1-2; 10 bases fit TRBD1. Germline V gene data show CDR1 as MDHEN and CDR2 as SYDVKM. V dropped 4 bases and J dropped 4; count of bases not matched to a gene: 6. The CDR3 loop spans 15 amino acids. The chain's CDR3 is CASSSTGGAGYGYTF. The CDR3 region has the DNA TGTGCCAGCAGTTCGACAGGGGGCGCGGGCTATGGCTACACCTTC.

The rearrangement links TRBV6-1 to TRBJ1-2; D unresolved. V was cut by 2 bases and J by 5 bases, with 9 bases left in between. The CDR3 consists of 13 residues. The V gene's germline CDR1 is MNHNS and CDR2 SASEGT. The CDR3 DNA reads TGTGCCAGCAGTGAATACGGTTTTTATGGCTACACCTTC. Protein sequence: CASSEYGFYGYTF.

V and J are TRBV19 and TRBJ2-6, with D unresolved. V shed 3 bases and J shed 0 bases, with 12 bases lying between them. CDR3 length equals 17 residues. Germline V CDR1 and CDR2: LNHDA, SQIVND (reference sequence). The CDR3 region is CASSIDGQISGANVLTF. Here the CDR3 DNA reads TGTGCCAGTAGTATCGATGGGCAGATCTCTGGGGCCAACGTCCTGACTTTC.

This chain joins TRBV7-3 and TRBJ2-7; D unclear. This CDR3 region has 16 residues. Germline V gives CDR1 SGHTA, CDR2 FQGTGA. With 5 bases removed from V and 2 bases from J, the gap between germline ends came to 19 bases. In DNA, the CDR3 is TGTGCCAGCAGCGGACGGACGGACCCGAATCCCTACGAGCAGTACTTC. It translates to CASSGRTDPNPYEQYF. Using reference TRBV7-3 and TRBJ2-7 for the parts outside the CDR3, the full variable domain is GAGVSQTPSNKVTEKGKYVELRCDPISGHTALYWYRQSLGQGPEFLIYFQGTGAADDSGLPNDRFFAVRPEGSVSTLKIQRTERGDSAVYLCASSGRTDPNPYEQYFGPGTRLTVT.

The chain joins TRBV5-1 to TRBJ2-2; no definite D call. Germline assignment: CDR1 SGHRS and CDR2 YFSETQ. This CDR3 spans 13 amino acids. Trimming removed 2 bases at V and 7 bases at J, with 9 bases between. The CDR3: CASSFTPGGELFF. The CDR3 DNA reads as TGCGCCAGCAGCTTTACACCGGGCGGGGAGCTGTTTTTT.

The chain links TRBV25-1 to TRBJ2-7; D call uncertain. The V and J ends lost 3 bases and 0 bases respectively, with 6 bases between them. CDR3 length: 13 amino acids. Per the germline V gene, CDR1 is MGHDK and CDR2 is SYGVNS. In DNA form, the CDR3 reads TGTGCCAGCAGTGACCTCCCCTCCTACGAGCAGTACTTC. Amino acids: CASSDLPSYEQYF.

This chain joins TRBV5-1 and TRBJ2-5; 8 bases match TRBD2. The germline CDR1 and CDR2 sequences are SGHRS and YFSETQ. This CDR3 spans 17 amino acids. After removal of 5 bases from V and 5 bases from J, the junction contained 17 bases not matched to a gene. CDR3 protein: CASSKGAREGPRETQYF. The CDR3 DNA reads TGCGCCAGCAGTAAAGGAGCACGGGAGGGCCCCAGGGAGACCCAGTACTTC.

The CDR3 loop is CASSIMTGAENTEAFF. Here the CDR3 DNA reads TGTGCCAGCAGCATAATGACAGGGGCCGAGAACACTGAAGCTTTCTTT. The V call is TRBV4-2, the J call TRBJ1-1; 8 nucleotides agree with TRBD1. Trimming cost V 5 bases and J 1 base; bases outside gene matches: 9. The CDR3 totals 16 residues. Germline V gene data show CDR1 as LGHNA and CDR2 as YNFKEQ.

V usage is TRBV6-1 and J usage is TRBJ2-7, with 7 bases lining up with TRBD2. This CDR3 has 14 residues. CDR1 and CDR2 (germline): MNHNS, SASEGT. Trimming cost V 4 bases and J 6 bases; bases outside gene matches: 9. The CDR3 DNA sequence: TGTGCCAGCAGTGCGACAGCGGGAACCCTCGAGCAGTACTTC. This encodes CASSATAGTLEQYF.

This chain connects TRBV13 to TRBJ2-1, with TRBD1 as a possible D gene (5 bases). Germline loops: CDR1 PRHDT, CDR2 FYEKMQ (reference sequence). Trimming shortened V by 2 bases and J by 7 bases, and 12 bases separated the two germline ends. This CDR3 comprises 14 residues. The CDR3 sequence: CASSLTGRENEQFF. The CDR3 coding sequence is TGTGCCAGCAGCTTAACGGGCAGGGAAAATGAGCAGTTCTTC. Using reference TRBV13 and TRBJ2-1 for the parts outside the CDR3, the full variable domain is AAGVIQSPRHLIKEKRETATLKCYPIPRHDTVYWYQQGPGQDPQFLISFYEKMQSDKGSIPDRFSAQQFSDYHSELNMSSLELGDSALYFCASSLTGRENEQFFGPGTRLTVL.

Notes on this clone: The identical CDR3 is also encoded by other nucleotide sequences in the sample. The gene calls are TRBV6-6 and TRBJ2-7; D unresolved. CDR1 and CDR2 from the germline V gene are MNHNY and SVGAGI (reference sequence). Trimming removed 2 bases at V and 4 bases at J, with 9 bases between. This CDR3 contains 13 residues. In nucleotides, the CDR3 is TGTGCCAGCAGTTACAGGGAAGAATACGAGCAGTACTTC. Its protein product is CASSYREEYEQYF.

V gene TRBV28 combines with J gene TRBJ2-2; the match to TRBD2 covers 10 bases. Germline V gene lookup returns CDR1 MDHEN and CDR2 SYDVKM. The junction had 6 bases not matched to a gene; V was cut back by 4 bases and J by 4 bases. The CDR3 extends over 16 amino acids. CDR3 sequence: CASSSLGTSATGELFF. For the CDR3, the DNA is TGTGCCAGCAGTTCGTTAGGGACTAGCGCCACCGGGGAGCTGTTTTTT.

The chain couples TRBV21-1 to TRBJ2-7. TRBV21-1 is designated a pseudogene. The CDR3 extends over 15 amino acids. The CDR3 nucleotides are TGTGCCAGCAGTCTTAGGCTACACGTGTTAGACGAGCAGTACTTC. This codes for CASSLRLHVLDEQYF.

The rearrangement joins TRBV28 to TRBJ2-1; TRBD2 matches at 11 bases. Trimming took 8 bases from V and 7 from J; bases not matched to a gene: 16. The CDR3 is 17 residues long. The germline gives CDR1 MDHEN, CDR2 SYDVKM. CDR3 nucleotides: TGTGCCAGCGGAGCGCCTAGACCCGGACTAGCGGGTAATGAGCAGTTCTTC. Translated, it gives CASGAPRPGLAGNEQFF.

The chain has TRBV27 and TRBJ2-1; 11 bases map to TRBD2. V was pared by 0 bases and J by 5 bases, with 3 bases of the junction left unmatched. CDR1 and CDR2 (germline): MNHEY, SMNVEV (reference sequence). This CDR3 is 16 amino acids long. In DNA, the CDR3 is TGTGCCAGCAGTTTATCCCCGACTAGCGGGAACAATGAGCAGTTCTTC. Translation: CASSLSPTSGNNEQFF.

The chain uses TRBV5-1 and TRBJ1-1, with a tentative D call TRBD1 (5 bases). Per the germline V gene, CDR1 is SGHRS and CDR2 is YFSETQ. This CDR3 region has 14 residues. V was clipped by 3 bases and J by 1 base, with 10 bases between them. CDR3 in amino acids: CASSSGSGNTEAFF. Written as DNA, the CDR3 is TGCGCCAGCAGCTCAGGGTCGGGGAACACTGAAGCTTTCTTT.

The chain joins TRBV7-9 to TRBJ2-3, with 12 bases identical to TRBD2. V shed 2 bases and J 4 bases; nucleotides not matched to a gene: 4. Germline CDR1 and CDR2: SEHNR and FQNEAQ (reference sequence). The CDR3 contains 16 residues. The CDR3 is CASSLSASGRADTQYF. The CDR3 DNA is TGTGCCAGCAGCTTATCGGCTAGCGGGAGGGCAGATACGCAGTATTTT.

The rearrangement links TRBV28 to TRBJ1-5, with D possibly TRBD1 on 5 matching bases. The CDR3 is 16 residues long. V was trimmed by 5 bases and J by 0 bases, leaving 14 bases between them. CDR1 and CDR2 (germline): MDHEN, SYDVKM. CDR3 nucleotide sequence: TGTGCCAGCAGTCGGGGTTTGGGGCATAGCAATCAGCCCCAGCATTTT. It yields the protein CASSRGLGHSNQPQHF.

The chain carries TRBV28 and TRBJ2-7; possibly TRBD1 or TRBD2 for D (5 bases each). The CDR3 is 16 amino acids. Per germline, CDR1 MDHEN and CDR2 SYDVKM. Deletions cut 2 bases from V and 2 bases from J, with 16 bases between. The CDR3 DNA follows: TGTGCCAGCAGTTTAGCCGGGACGATTGGGGCCTACGAGCAGTACTTC. Amino acid sequence: CASSLAGTIGAYEQYF.

The chain uses TRBV5-1 and TRBJ2-6; the match to TRBD1 covers 9 bases. The CDR3 sequence is 17 residues long. Germline CDR1 SGHRS, CDR2 YFSETQ. V gave up 1 base and J gave up 0 bases; unmatched junction bases: 2. Here the CDR3 DNA reads TGCGCCAGCAGCTTGACGACAGGGGGCTCTGGGGCCAACGTCCTGACTTTC. This codes for CASSLTTGGSGANVLTF.